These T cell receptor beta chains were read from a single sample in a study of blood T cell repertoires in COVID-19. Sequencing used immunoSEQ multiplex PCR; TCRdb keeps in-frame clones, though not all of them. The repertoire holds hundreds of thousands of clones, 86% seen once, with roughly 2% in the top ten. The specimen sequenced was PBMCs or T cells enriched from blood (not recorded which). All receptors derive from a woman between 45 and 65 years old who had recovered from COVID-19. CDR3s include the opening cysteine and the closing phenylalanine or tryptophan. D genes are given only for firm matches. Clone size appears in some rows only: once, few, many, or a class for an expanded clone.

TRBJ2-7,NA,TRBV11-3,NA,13,CASSLVETGEQYF,TGTGCCAGCAGCTTAGTCGAAACCGGGGAGCAGTACTTC
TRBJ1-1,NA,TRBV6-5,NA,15,CASTRLGVENTEAFF,TGTGCCAGCACCCGTCTCGGGGTCGAGAACACTGAAGCTTTCTTT
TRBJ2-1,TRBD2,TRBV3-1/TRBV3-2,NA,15,CASSQSPGGRHEQFF,TGTGCCAGCAGCCAAAGTCCGGGAGGGCGGCATGAGCAGTTCTTC
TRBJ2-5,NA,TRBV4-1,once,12,CASSQDRETQYF,TGCGCCAGCAGCCAAGACCGAGAGACCCAGTACTTC
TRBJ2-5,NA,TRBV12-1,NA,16,CASSYLAGGRQETQYF,TGTGCCAGCAGCTATCTAGCGGGGGGAAGGCAAGAGACCCAGTACTTC
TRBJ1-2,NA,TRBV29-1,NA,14,CSVWVTGTSYGYTF,TGCAGCGTGTGGGTAACCGGGACTAGCTATGGCTACACCTTC
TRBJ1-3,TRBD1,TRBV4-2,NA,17,CASNPGTSGGSGNTIYF,TGTGCCAGCAACCCAGGGACTTCAGGGGGCTCTGGAAACACCATATATTTT
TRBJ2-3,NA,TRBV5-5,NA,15,CASSLGTVNPDTQYF,TGTGCCAGCAGCTTGGGGACAGTAAACCCAGATACGCAGTATTTT
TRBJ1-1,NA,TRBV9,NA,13,CASSVAVNTEAFF,TGTGCCAGCAGCGTAGCTGTGAACACTGAAGCTTTCTTT
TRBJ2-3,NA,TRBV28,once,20,CASSLLDLHFSNIPTDTQYF,TGTGCCAGCAGTTTGCTAGATCTCCACTTCTCGAATATCCCCACAGATACGCAGTATTTT
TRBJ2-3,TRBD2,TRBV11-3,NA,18,CASSQGLAGGRYTDTQYF,TGTGCCAGCAGCCAGGGACTAGCGGGGGGGCGTTACACAGATACGCAGTATTTT
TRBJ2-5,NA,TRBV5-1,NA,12,CASTSLGETQYF,TGCGCCAGCACTAGTCTTGGGGAGACCCAGTACTTC
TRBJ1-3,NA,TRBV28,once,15,CASSFHRVSGNTIYF,TGTGCCAGCAGTTTCCACAGGGTGTCCGGAAACACCATATATTTT
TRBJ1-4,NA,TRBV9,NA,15,CASSVGQNLNEKLFF,TGTGCCAGCAGCGTAGGCCAGAACCTGAATGAAAAACTGTTTTTT
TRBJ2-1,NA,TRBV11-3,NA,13,CASSLNLQDEQFF,TGTGCCAGCAGCTTAAATCTTCAGGATGAGCAGTTCTTC
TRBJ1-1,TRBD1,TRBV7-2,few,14,CASSSGTAGTEAFF,TGTGCCAGCAGCTCCGGGACAGCGGGCACTGAAGCTTTCTTT
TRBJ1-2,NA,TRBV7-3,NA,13,CASSSPTGDGYTF,TGTGCCAGCAGCTCTCCCACCGGGGATGGCTACACCTTC
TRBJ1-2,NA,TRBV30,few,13,CAWSVEANYGYTF,TGTGCCTGGAGTGTAGAGGCTAACTATGGCTACACCTTC
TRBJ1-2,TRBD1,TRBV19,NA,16,CASSIVRGTDNYGYTF,TGTGCCAGTAGTATAGTACGCGGGACAGATAACTATGGCTACACCTTC
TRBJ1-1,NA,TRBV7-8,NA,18,CASSYLRGKWAANTEAFF,TGTGCCAGCAGCTACCTCAGGGGAAAATGGGCTGCGAACACTGAAGCTTTCTTT
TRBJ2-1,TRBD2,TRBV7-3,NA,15,CASSVGSSGGREQFF,TGTGCCAGCAGCGTGGGATCTAGCGGGGGGAGGGAGCAGTTCTTC
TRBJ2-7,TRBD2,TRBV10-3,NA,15,CAISARTSGSYEQYF,TGTGCCATCAGTGCCCGGACTAGCGGCTCCTACGAGCAGTACTTC
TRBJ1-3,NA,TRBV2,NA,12,CASSGGGDPTRF,TGTGCCAGCAGTGGGGGAGGGGACCCAACTCGTTTT
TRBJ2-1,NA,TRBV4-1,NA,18,CASSQDQRGPGVIGEQFF,TGCGCCAGCAGCCAAGACCAAAGGGGGCCGGGGGTAATAGGTGAGCAGTTCTTC
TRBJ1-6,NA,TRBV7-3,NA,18,CASSLNPRGSSYNSPLHF,TGTGCCAGCAGCTTAAACCCCAGGGGCTCCTCCTATAATTCACCCCTCCACTTT
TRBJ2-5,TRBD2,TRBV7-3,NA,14,CASSLLGGKETQYF,TGTGCCAGCAGCTTACTCGGGGGGAAAGAGACCCAGTACTTC
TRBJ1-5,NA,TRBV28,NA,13,CASRQGINQPQHF,TGTGCCAGCAGGCAGGGAATCAATCAGCCCCAGCATTTT
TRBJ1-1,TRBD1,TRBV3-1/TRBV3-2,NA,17,CASSHPVETGGNTEAFF,TGTGCCAGCAGCCACCCAGTTGAGACAGGGGGCAACACTGAAGCTTTCTTT
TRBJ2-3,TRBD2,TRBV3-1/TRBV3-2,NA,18,CASSHGTSGITSTDTQYF,TGTGCCAGCAGCCACGGGACTAGCGGGATAACTAGCACAGATACGCAGTATTTT
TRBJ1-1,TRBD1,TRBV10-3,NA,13,CAIRQGENTEAFF,TGTGCCATCAGACAGGGGGAAAACACTGAAGCTTTCTTT
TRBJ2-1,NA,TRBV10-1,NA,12,CASSTGYSEQFF,TGCGCCAGCAGCACAGGGTATAGTGAGCAGTTCTTC
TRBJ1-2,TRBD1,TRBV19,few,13,CASRPTGIYGYTF,TGTGCCAGTAGGCCGACAGGGATATATGGCTACACCTTC
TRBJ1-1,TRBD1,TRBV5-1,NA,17,CASSLGPGTGENTEAFF,TGCGCCAGCAGCTTGGGCCCTGGGACAGGGGAAAACACTGAAGCTTTCTTT
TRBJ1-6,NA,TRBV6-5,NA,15,CASSYSVGDGSPLHF,TGTGCCAGCAGTTACTCCGTGGGAGATGGTTCACCCCTCCACTTT
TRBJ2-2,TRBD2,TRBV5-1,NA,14,CASSLAIAGGELFF,TGCGCCAGCAGCTTGGCTATAGCGGGCGGGGAGCTGTTTTTT
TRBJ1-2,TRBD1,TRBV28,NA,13,CASSEQGSNGYTF,TGTGCCAGCAGTGAACAGGGGTCCAATGGCTACACCTTC
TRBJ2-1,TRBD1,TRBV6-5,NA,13,CASTGQAHNEQFF,TGTGCCAGCACTGGACAGGCACACAATGAGCAGTTCTTC
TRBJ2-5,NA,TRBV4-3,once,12,CASSHDQETQYF,TGCGCCAGCAGCCACGACCAAGAGACCCAGTACTTC
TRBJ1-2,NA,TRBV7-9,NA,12,CASSPQEPRYTF,TGTGCCAGCAGCCCACAGGAGCCACGCTACACCTTC
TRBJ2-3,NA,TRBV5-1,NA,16,CASSLKKGGKEDTQYF,TGCGCCAGCAGCTTAAAAAAAGGGGGAAAGGAAGATACGCAGTATTTT
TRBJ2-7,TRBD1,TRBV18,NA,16,CASSPLDRGSPYEQYF,TGTGCCAGCTCACCACTGGACAGGGGAAGTCCCTACGAGCAGTACTTC
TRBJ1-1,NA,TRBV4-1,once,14,CASRHVGGSGEAFF,TGCGCCAGCAGACATGTGGGGGGTAGTGGTGAAGCTTTCTTT
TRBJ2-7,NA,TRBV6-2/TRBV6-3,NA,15,CASSYSLAGLLEQYF,TGTGCCAGCAGTTACTCGTTAGCAGGACTCCTCGAGCAGTACTTC
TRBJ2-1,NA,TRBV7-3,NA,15,CASSSTGFAGNEQFF,TGTGCCAGCAGCTCCACAGGGTTTGCTGGAAATGAGCAGTTCTTC
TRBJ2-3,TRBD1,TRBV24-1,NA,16,CATSDFRTGGWDTQYF,TGTGCCACCAGTGATTTCAGGACAGGGGGCTGGGATACGCAGTATTTT
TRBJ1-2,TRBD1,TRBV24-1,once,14,CATSDSTGDYGYTF,TGTGCCACCAGTGACTCTACAGGGGACTATGGCTACACCTTC
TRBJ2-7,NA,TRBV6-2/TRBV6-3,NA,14,CASSYLDTSYEQYF,TGTGCCAGCAGTTATCTTGACACCTCCTACGAGCAGTACTTC
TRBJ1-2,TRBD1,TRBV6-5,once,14,CASDSGQGHYGYTF,TGTGCCAGCGACTCGGGACAGGGACACTATGGCTACACCTTC
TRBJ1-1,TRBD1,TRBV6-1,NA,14,CASSTDRRNTEAFF,TGTGCCAGCAGTACGGACAGGAGGAACACTGAAGCTTTCTTT